Listed below are T cell receptor beta chains from one sample, sequenced in a study of shared clonotypes between healthy human individuals. The method was immunoSEQ multiplex PCR; TCRdb's version includes in-frame clones alone and lacks a portion of them. The sample has more than 2 million clones, approximately 94% seen once. Specimen: naive CD8+ T cells sorted from blood. The origin of the receptors is a man younger than 35 in good health. Both conserved end residues are part of each CDR3. The D gene is left open where the match is weak. Rows give clone size only sometimes, using once, few, many, or a class for an expanded clone.

>few|TRBJ2-7|.|TRBV7-9
TGTGCCAGCAGCTTAGCTGACTACGAGCAGTACTTC
CASSLADYEQYF
>.|TRBJ1-3|.|TRBV4-1
TGCGCCAGCAGCCAAGCCTTTGGCGAAAGAAACACCATATATTTT
CASSQAFGERNTIYF
>.|TRBJ2-2|.|TRBV30
TGTGGACAGGGAGGGTACACCGGGGAGCTGTTTTTT
CGQGGYTGELFF
>few|TRBJ2-7|TRBD1|TRBV28
TGTGCCAGCAGCTTCCGGACAGGGACTTACGAGCAGTACTTC
CASSFRTGTYEQYF
>.|TRBJ2-2|.|TRBV9
TGTGCCAGCAGCGCAGTTCGAGCCGGGGAGCTGTTTTTT
CASSAVRAGELFF
>.|TRBJ2-3|.|TRBV27
TGTGCCAGCAGTCCGAGCCCCGTCTCCTCCCCAGATACGCAGTATTTT
CASSPSPVSSPDTQYF
>.|TRBJ2-3|.|TRBV9
TGTGCCAGCAGCGCGTCGGTGGATGACGGGAGATACACAGATACGCAGTATTTT
CASSASVDDGRYTDTQYF
>once|TRBJ2-3|.|TRBV5-4
TGTGCCAGCAGCTTGGCCTCAACGGGAGTTGTTGATACGCAGTATTTT
CASSLASTGVVDTQYF
>once|TRBJ2-5|.|TRBV7-6
TGTGCCAGCAGCTTAGGTCCCGAGCAAGAGACCCAGTACTTC
CASSLGPEQETQYF
>.|TRBJ2-7|TRBD1|TRBV7-6
TGTGCCAGCAGCTTATGGTGTGGAACAGGGGGAACCTACGAGCAGTACTTC
CASSLWCGTGGTYEQYF
>.|TRBJ1-6|TRBD1|TRBV7-9
TGTGCCAGCAGCTTAGGTGGCCCGACAGGGGATTCACCCCTCCACTTT
CASSLGGPTGDSPLHF
>.|TRBJ2-5|.|TRBV7-8
TGTGCCAGCAGCCTACCTTCGGAGGGTGGGCAAGAGACCCAGTACTTC
CASSLPSEGGQETQYF
>.|TRBJ2-7|TRBD2|TRBV11-1
TGTGCCAGCAGCGGCACTAGCGGTGCCTACGAGCAGTACTTC
CASSGTSGAYEQYF